The entry below describes one TCR beta chain. The antigen this receptor binds is unknown. Per-nucleotide qualities are absent, and no much larger clonotype sits a single base away. The germline V gene encodes CDR1 SGHAT and CDR2 FQDESV (reference sequence). For this chain, trimming is 5 bases at the V end and 1 base at the J end, and the number of junction bases without a gene match is 9. The CDR3 runs 17 residues from the cysteine to the phenylalanine. Only the CDR3 region is kept as DNA, spanning 51 bases read in frame from base 1. Sequencing was performed on an Illumina NovaSeq 6000. Using 5'RACE with constant-segment primers, TCRalpha and TCRbeta cDNA libraries were constructed, with sample barcodes and unique molecular identifiers added in the process. Trizol reagent was used to extract RNA from every sample. Libraries were amplified in two PCR steps, with a second sample barcode and Illumina TruSeq adapters added in the second step. Sequencing of the libraries was done on an Illumina NovaSeq, producing 2 x 150 bp paired-end reads. The source study handled its data this way. The reads were demultiplexed and collapsed into UMI-guided consensus sequences using migec v1.2.7. Using mixcr v2.1.11, the UMI consensuses were aligned to TRA and TRB V and J templates and assembled into clonotypes. A clonotype was counted as expanded or contracted only when both edgeR and NoisET called the clonotype significant, with the noise models trained on biological replicates. For edgeR calls, the cutoffs were a false discovery rate-adjusted p below 0.01 and a log2 fold-change threshold of 1. As an exploratory analysis of dynamics, PCA with hierarchical clustering was applied to max-normalized trajectories of the 1000 most abundant clonotypes. Each responding clone was given a CD4 or CD8 phenotype based on the CD4+ and CD8+ repertoires, which had been sequenced separately. TCRdb reran the public reads through fastp at Q25 and MiXCR, keeping productive beta chains. Identical CDR3 proteins give one entry, which carries the most common genes and DNA. None of the V and J calls come from the authors' own analysis; TCRdb made them. The sample table shows 560,000 or so distinct CDR3 sequences, and 17% are seen once. Roughly 8.2% of the sample belongs to the ten largest clones.

PBMCs were isolated by Ficoll-Paque density gradient centrifugation. The data were obtained in a study of T-cell memory formation after mild COVID-19 listed by TCRdb under 2021. About the investigation overall: TCR sequence clusters from the two donors were largely donor specific. T-cell clones expanding and contracting after mild COVID-19 in a couple of donors were tracked by longitudinal TCRalpha and TCRbeta repertoire sequencing. Two young, previously healthy adult volunteers, one female and one male, were included in the cohort. Overall results and qualifications from the work: Some responding clones were detected in pre-infection memory, which suggested that pre-existing cross-reactive memory T cells had joined the SARS-CoV-2 response. Contracting CD4+ clones were found mainly in CM and EM memory subsets, while CD8+ clones were enriched in EMRA. From day 15 to 85, contracting clones showed balanced CD4/CD8 phenotypes, whereas a second wave of clones that expanded from day 15 to 37 leaned towards CD4+. The study covered only a couple of mild cases, and larger cohorts including severe cases with pre-infection samples were considered necessary. SARS-CoV-2 specificity of the second-wave clones peaking on day 37 was not confirmed.

Sequenced sample: PBMCs or a T cell subset sorted from them (not recorded which). The receptor's source is an adult woman who had mild COVID-19 (a few samples of this study predate the infection). The sample titles of this study are shuffled in the database, so cell type and time point are left out; the donor was told from shared clones. The rearrangement joined TRBV11-1 to TRBJ2-2, with 8 bases in between that match TRBD2. Here is the DNA: TGTGCCAGCAGCCGGGAATGGACTAGCAAGAACACCGGGGAGCTGTTTTTT. Its product reads: CASSREWTSKNTGELFF. Full variable domain (CDR3 extended with the reference TRBV11-1 and TRBJ2-2 proteins): EAEVAQSPRYKITEKSQAVAFWCDPISGHATLYWYRQILGQGPELLVQFQDESVVDDSQLPKDRFSAERLKGVDSTLKIQPAELGDSAMYLCASSREWTSKNTGELFFGEGSRLTVL.